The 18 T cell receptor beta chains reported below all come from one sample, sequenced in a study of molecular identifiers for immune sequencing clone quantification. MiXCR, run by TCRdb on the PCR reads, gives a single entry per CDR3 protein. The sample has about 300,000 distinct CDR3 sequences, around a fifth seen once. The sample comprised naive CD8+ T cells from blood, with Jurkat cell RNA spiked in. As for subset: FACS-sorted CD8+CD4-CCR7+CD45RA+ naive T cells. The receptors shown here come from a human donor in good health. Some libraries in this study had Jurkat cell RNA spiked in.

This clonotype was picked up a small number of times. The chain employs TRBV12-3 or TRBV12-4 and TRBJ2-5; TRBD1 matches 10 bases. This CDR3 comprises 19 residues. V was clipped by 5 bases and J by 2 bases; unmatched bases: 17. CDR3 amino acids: CASSPTLPGQGKKQETQYF. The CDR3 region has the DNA TGTGCCAGCAGTCCCACACTTCCGGGACAGGGGAAGAAACAAGAGACCCAGTACTTC.

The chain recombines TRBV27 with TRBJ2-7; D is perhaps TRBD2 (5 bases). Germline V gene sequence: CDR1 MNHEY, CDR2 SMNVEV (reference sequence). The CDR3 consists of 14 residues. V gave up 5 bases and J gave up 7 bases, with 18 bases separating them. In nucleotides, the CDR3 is TGTGCCAGCAGTACCTCATCGGGGTCGGGGGAGCAGTACTTC. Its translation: CASSTSSGSGEQYF.

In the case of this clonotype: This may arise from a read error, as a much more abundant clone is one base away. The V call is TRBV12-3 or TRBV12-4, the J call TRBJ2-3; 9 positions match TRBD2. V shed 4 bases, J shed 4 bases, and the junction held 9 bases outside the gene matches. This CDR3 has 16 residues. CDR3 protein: CASSSLAGDEADTQYF. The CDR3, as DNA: TGTGCCAGCAGTTCTTTAGCGGGAGACGAAGCAGATACGCAGTATTTT.

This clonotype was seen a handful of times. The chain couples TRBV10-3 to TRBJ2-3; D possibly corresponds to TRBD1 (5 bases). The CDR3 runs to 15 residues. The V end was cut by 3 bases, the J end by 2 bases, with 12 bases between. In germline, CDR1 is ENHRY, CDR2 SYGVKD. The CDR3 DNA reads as TGTGCCATCAGTGATCTGGGGCGGACCACAGATACGCAGTATTTT. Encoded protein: CAISDLGRTTDTQYF.

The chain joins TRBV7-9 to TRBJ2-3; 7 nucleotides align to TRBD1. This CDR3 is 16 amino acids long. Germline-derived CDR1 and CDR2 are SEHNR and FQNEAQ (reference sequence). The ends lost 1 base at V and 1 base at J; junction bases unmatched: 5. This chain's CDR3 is CASSLVGQLRTDTQYF. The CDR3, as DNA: TGTGCCAGCAGCTTAGTGGGACAGTTACGCACAGATACGCAGTATTTT.

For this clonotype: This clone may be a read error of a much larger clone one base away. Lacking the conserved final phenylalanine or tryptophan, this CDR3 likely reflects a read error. The CDR3 DNA reads TGTGCCACCAACCAGGGTTTTAGCAATCAGCCCCAGCATCTT. This sequence encodes CATNQGFSNQPQHL. The chain employs TRBV6-5 and TRBJ1-5, with D possibly TRBD1 on 5 matching bases. Germline CDR1 MNHEY, CDR2 SVGAGI. V was pared by 10 bases and J by 0 bases, with 13 bases between. The CDR3 is 14 residues long.

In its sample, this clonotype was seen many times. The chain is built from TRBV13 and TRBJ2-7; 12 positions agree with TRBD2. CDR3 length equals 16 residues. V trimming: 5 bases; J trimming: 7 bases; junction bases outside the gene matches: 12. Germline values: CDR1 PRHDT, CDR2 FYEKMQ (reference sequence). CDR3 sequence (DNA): TGTGCCAGCAGCGACATGACTAGCGGGGGTACGAAGGAGCAGTACTTC. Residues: CASSDMTSGGTKEQYF.

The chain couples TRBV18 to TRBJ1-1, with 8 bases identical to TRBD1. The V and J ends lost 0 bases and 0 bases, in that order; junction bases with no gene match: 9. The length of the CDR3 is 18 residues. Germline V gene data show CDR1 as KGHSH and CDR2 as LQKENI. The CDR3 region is CASSPPWSRGQMNTEAFF. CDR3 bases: TGTGCCAGCTCACCACCTTGGAGCAGGGGGCAAATGAACACTGAAGCTTTCTTT.

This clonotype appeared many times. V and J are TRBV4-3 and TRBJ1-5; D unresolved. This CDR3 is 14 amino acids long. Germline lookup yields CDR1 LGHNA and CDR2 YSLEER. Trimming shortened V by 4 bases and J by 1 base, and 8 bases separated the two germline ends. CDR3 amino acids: CASSPDGSNQPQHF. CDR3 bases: TGCGCCAGCAGCCCGGACGGAAGCAATCAGCCCCAGCATTTT.

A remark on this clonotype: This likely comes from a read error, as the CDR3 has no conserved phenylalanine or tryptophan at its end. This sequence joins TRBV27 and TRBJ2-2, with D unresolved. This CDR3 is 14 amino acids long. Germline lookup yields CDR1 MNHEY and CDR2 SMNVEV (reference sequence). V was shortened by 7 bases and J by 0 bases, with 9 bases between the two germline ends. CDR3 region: CASMGGANTGELFS. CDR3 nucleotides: TGTGCCAGCATGGGCGGAGCGAACACCGGGGAGCTGTTTTCT.

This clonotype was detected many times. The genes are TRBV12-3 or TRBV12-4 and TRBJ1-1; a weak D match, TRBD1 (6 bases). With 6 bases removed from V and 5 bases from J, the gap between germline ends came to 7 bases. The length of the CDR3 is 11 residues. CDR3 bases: TGTGCCAGCAGCCAGGGGACTGAAGCTTTCTTT. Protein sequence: CASSQGTEAFF.

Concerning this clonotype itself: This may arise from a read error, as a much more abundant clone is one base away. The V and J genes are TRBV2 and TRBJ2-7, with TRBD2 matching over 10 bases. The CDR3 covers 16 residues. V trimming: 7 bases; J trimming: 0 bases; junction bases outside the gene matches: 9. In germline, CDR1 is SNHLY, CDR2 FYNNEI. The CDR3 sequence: CASMMTSGSRSYEQYF. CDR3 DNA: TGTGCCAGCATGATGACTAGCGGGTCCCGCTCCTACGAGCAGTACTTC.

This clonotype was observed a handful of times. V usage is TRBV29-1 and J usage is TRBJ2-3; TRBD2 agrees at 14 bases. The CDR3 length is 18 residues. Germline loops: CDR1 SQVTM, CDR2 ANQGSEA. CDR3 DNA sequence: TGCAGAGCAACGGGACTAGCGGGAGCCCCTTTTGGCACAGATACGCAGTATTTT. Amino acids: CRATGLAGAPFGTDTQYF.

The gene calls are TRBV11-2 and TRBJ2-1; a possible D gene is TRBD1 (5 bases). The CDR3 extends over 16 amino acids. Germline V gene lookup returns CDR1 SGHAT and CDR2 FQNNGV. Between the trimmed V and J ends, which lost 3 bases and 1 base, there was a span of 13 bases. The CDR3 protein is CASSLESRASYNEQFF. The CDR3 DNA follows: TGTGCCAGCAGCTTGGAATCCAGGGCTTCCTACAATGAGCAGTTCTTC.

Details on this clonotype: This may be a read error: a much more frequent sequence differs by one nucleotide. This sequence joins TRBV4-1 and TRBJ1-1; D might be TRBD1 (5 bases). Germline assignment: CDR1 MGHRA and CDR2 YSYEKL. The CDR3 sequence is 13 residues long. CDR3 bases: TGCGCCAGCAGCCAACAGGGTGACACTGGAGCTTTCTTT. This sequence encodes CASSQQGDTGAFF.

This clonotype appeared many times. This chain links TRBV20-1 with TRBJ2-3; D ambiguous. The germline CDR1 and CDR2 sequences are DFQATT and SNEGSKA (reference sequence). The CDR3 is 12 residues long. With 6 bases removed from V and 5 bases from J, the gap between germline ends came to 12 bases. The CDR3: CSANLVGDTQYF. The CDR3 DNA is TGCAGTGCCAACCTCGTCGGAGATACGCAGTATTTT.

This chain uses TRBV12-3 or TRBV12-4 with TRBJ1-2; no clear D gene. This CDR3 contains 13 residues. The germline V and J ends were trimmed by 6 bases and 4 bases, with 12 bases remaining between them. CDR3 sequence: CASRPTEIYGYTF. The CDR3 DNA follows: TGTGCCAGCAGACCTACAGAGATCTATGGCTACACCTTC.

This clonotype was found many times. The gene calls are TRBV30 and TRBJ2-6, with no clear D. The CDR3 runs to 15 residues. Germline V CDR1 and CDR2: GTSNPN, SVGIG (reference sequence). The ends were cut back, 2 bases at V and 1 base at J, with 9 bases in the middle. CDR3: CAWSYVTSGANVLTF. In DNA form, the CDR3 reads TGTGCCTGGAGTTATGTGACTTCTGGGGCCAACGTCCTGACTTTC.